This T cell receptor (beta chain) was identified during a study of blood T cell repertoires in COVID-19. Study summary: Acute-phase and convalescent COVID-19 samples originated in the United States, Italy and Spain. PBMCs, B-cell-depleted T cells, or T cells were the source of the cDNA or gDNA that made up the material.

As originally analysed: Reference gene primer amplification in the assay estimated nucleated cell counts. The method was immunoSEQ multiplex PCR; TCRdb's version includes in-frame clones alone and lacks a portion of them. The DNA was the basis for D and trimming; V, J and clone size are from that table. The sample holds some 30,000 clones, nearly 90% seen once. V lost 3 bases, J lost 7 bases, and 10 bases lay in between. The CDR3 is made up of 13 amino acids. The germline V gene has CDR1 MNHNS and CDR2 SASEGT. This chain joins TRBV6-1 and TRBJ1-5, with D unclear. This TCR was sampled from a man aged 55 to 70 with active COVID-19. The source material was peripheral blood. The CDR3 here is CASSDRLRQPQHF. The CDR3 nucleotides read TGTGCCAGCAGTGACAGACTTAGGCAGCCCCAGCATTTT.